This entry describes one T cell receptor (beta chain). The sample originates from a study of blood T cell repertoires in COVID-19. At the level of the study: Sites in the United States, Italy and Spain provided acute and convalescent COVID-19 samples.

Measured with immunoSEQ multiplex PCR; TCRdb has only the in-frame clones, and not every one. The top ten clones hold around 1.7% of a sample with about 250,000 clones, around 84% of them seen once. There are 16 residues in the CDR3. V gave up 4 bases and J gave up 8 bases, with 24 bases separating them. The germline gives CDR1 SGHTS, CDR2 YDEGEE. This sequence originates from a middle-aged man who had recovered from COVID-19. The V and J genes are TRBV5-8 and TRBJ1-2, with D tentatively TRBD1 (6 bases). Source material: PBMCs or T cells enriched from blood (not recorded which). The CDR3 sequence: CASSLAFGQLTEGYTF. The CDR3 nucleotides are TGTGCCAGCAGCCTCGCCTTTGGACAGCTCACGGAGGGCTACACCTTC.